A single sample gave rise to the 26 T cell receptor beta chains below, sequenced in a study of CD8+ T cells in alopecia areata. The treatment here: oral pan-JAK inhibitor, 5-10 mg twice daily. Investigators isolated RNA and reverse transcribed it into cDNA to act as the sequencing template. The data were produced by immunoSEQ multiplex PCR, yet TCRdb's version contains in-frame clones alone and is incomplete. Of about 190,000 clones in the sample, around three fifths were seen once. Sequenced material: CD4+ T cells sorted from blood, taken at week 24, from a patient treated with tofacitinib. These receptor sequences come from a human donor with alopecia areata.

The J gene is TRBJ1-2, the V gene TRBV30, with D possibly being TRBD1 (6 bases). The V end lost 4 bases, the J end lost 7 bases, and 16 bases lay between the germline ends. There are 13 residues in the CDR3. CDR1 is GTSNPN and CDR2 is SVGIG in the germline V gene (reference sequence). CDR3 coding DNA: TGTGCCTGGACCCCGGGGGGGGCTGTTGGCTACACCTTC. This gives the protein CAWTPGGAVGYTF.

This clone was seen a handful of times. The chain has TRBV2 and TRBJ2-5; 9 bases match TRBD2. Germline V gene sequence: CDR1 SNHLY, CDR2 FYNNEI. V lost 7 bases and J lost 2; bases outside the gene matches: 8. The CDR3 consists of 15 residues. CDR3 amino acids: CASMGASGVQETQYF. The CDR3 DNA follows: TGTGCCAGCATGGGGGCTAGCGGGGTTCAAGAGACCCAGTACTTC. Combining the CDR3 with reference TRBV2 and TRBJ2-5 gives the whole variable domain EPEVTQTPSHQVTQMGQEVILRCVPISNHLYFYWYRQILGQKVEFLVSFYNNEISEKSEIFDDQFSVERPDGSNFTLKIRSTKLEDSAMYFCASMGASGVQETQYFGPGTRLLVL.

This clone was seen a handful of times. This sequence joins TRBV29-1 and TRBJ2-5; D is possibly TRBD1 or TRBD2 (5 bases each). With 3 bases removed from V and 2 bases from J, the gap between germline ends came to 10 bases. The CDR3 sequence is 13 residues long. Germline CDR1 and CDR2: SQVTM and ANQGSEA. CDR3 protein: CSVDGGQQETQYF. The CDR3, as DNA: TGCAGCGTTGACGGAGGACAACAAGAGACCCAGTACTTC.

A few counts support this clone. The rearrangement links TRBV19 to TRBJ1-1; tentatively, D is TRBD1 (5 bases). CDR1 is LNHDA and CDR2 is SQIVND in the germline V gene (reference sequence). V was trimmed by 7 bases and J by 0 bases, leaving 9 bases between them. The CDR3 sequence is 13 residues long. DNA for the CDR3: TGTGCCAGTACTACCAGGGTGAACACTGAAGCTTTCTTT. It encodes CASTTRVNTEAFF. Looking up the rest from reference TRBV19 and TRBJ1-1 gives the full variable domain: DGGITQSPKYLFRKEGQNVTLSCEQNLNHDAMYWYRQDPGQGLRLIYYSQIVNDFQKGDIAEGYSVSREKKESFPLTVTSAQKNPTAFYLCASTTRVNTEAFFGQGTRLTVV.

The rearrangement joins TRBV27 to TRBJ1-1; D is unresolved. CDR3 size: 14 residues. With 5 bases removed from V and 3 bases from J, the gap between germline ends came to 13 bases. CDR1 MNHEY and CDR2 SMNVEV come from the germline V gene (reference sequence). CDR3 DNA sequence: TGTGCCAGCAGTGTAGGACGCGGAGACACTGAAGCTTTCTTT. Encoded protein: CASSVGRGDTEAFF.

This chain links TRBV30 with TRBJ1-4; no reliable D call. This CDR3 is built from 13 residues. The V end was cut by 1 base, the J end by 1 base, with 4 bases between. The germline CDR1 and CDR2 sequences are GTSNPN and SVGIG (reference sequence). The CDR3: CAWSDGTNEKLFF. The CDR3 DNA sequence: TGTGCCTGGAGTGACGGAACTAATGAAAAACTGTTTTTT. Drawing the rest from reference TRBV30 and TRBJ1-4, the complete variable domain is SQTIHQWPATLVQPVGSPLSLECTVEGTSNPNLYWYRQAAGRGLQLLFYSVGIGQISSEVPQNLSASRPQDRQFILSSKKLLLSDSGFYLCAWSDGTNEKLFFGSGTQLSVL.

The V and J genes are TRBV12-5 and TRBJ2-7; no definite D call. This CDR3 contains 14 residues. V was trimmed by 3 bases and J by 4 bases, leaving 13 bases between them. Germline lookup yields CDR1 LGHNT and CDR2 FRNRAP. CDR3 nucleotides: TGTGCTAGTGGTTTAATAGGGAACCGGTACGAGCAGTACTTC. It encodes CASGLIGNRYEQYF.

This sequence joins TRBV4-1 and TRBJ2-4; no firm D call. The CDR3 is 12 residues long. Germline lookup yields CDR1 MGHRA and CDR2 YSYEKL. The V end lost 4 bases, the J end lost 9 bases, and 10 bases lay between the germline ends. The CDR3 reads CASSPPLGIQYF. The CDR3 DNA sequence: TGCGCCAGCAGCCCCCCTCTCGGCATTCAGTACTTC.

This clone was detected ten times or more. The rearrangement links TRBV11-2 to TRBJ2-7; unclear D gene. Germline CDR1 SGHAT, CDR2 FQNNGV. V lost 5 bases and J 3 bases, leaving 14 bases between the germline ends. There are 14 residues in the CDR3. The CDR3 coding sequence is TGTGCCAGCAGCCTCGGGCCCTTACTCTACGAGCAGTACTTC. It is translated as CASSLGPLLYEQYF.

The V gene is TRBV19, the J gene TRBJ1-2, with TRBD1 matching 8 bases. The J segment lost 2 bases and the V segment lost 1 base, leaving 12 bases of the junction unmatched. The germline CDR1 and CDR2 sequences are LNHDA and SQIVND (reference sequence). The CDR3 loop spans 18 amino acids. The CDR3 nucleotides are TGTGCCAGTAGTATAGGATGGAACCGGGACAGGCGGAACTATGGCTACACCTTC. As protein: CASSIGWNRDRRNYGYTF.

The chain employs TRBV19 and TRBJ2-3; TRBD1 agrees at 7 bases. The V gene end was trimmed by 4 bases and the J gene end by 8 bases; junction bases not matched to a gene: 15. The CDR3 has 16 residues. Per the germline V gene, CDR1 is LNHDA and CDR2 is SQIVND (reference sequence). The CDR3 nucleotides read TGTGCCAGTAGTACGGACCCAACAGGGGTTAGTAGTACGCAGTATTTT. Residues: CASSTDPTGVSSTQYF. The full variable domain, in which reference TRBV19 and TRBJ2-3 provide the parts outside the CDR3, is DGGITQSPKYLFRKEGQNVTLSCEQNLNHDAMYWYRQDPGQGLRLIYYSQIVNDFQKGDIAEGYSVSREKKESFPLTVTSAQKNPTAFYLCASSTDPTGVSSTQYFGPGTRLTVL.

This clone was seen only a few times. The rearrangement uses TRBV6-6 and TRBJ2-6; the D is unclear. The CDR3 loop spans 16 amino acids. V lost 7 bases, J lost 1 base, and 14 bases lay in between. Germline loops: CDR1 MNHNY, CDR2 SVGAGI (reference sequence). The CDR3 protein is CASIQAVGSGANVLTF. In DNA, the CDR3 is TGTGCCAGCATCCAGGCAGTGGGGTCTGGGGCCAACGTCCTGACTTTC.

The chain uses TRBV6-5 and TRBJ2-1; D assignment may be TRBD1 or TRBD2 (6 bases each). The CDR3 has 14 amino acids. The germline gives CDR1 MNHEY, CDR2 SVGAGI. The ends were cut back, 2 bases at V and 6 bases at J, with 11 bases in the middle. The CDR3: CASSYGGLSNEQFF. Here the CDR3 DNA reads TGTGCCAGCAGTTACGGGGGGCTGAGCAATGAGCAGTTCTTC.

The V gene is TRBV11-2, the J gene TRBJ2-1; D unclear. V dropped 6 bases and J dropped 4 bases, with 13 bases sitting between them. The germline gives CDR1 SGHAT, CDR2 FQNNGV. CDR3 length equals 14 residues. The CDR3 spells CASSPVGRYNEQFF. The CDR3 DNA is TGTGCCAGCAGTCCGGTGGGCAGGTACAATGAGCAGTTCTTC.

V gene TRBV30 combines with J gene TRBJ1-1, with TRBD1 as a possible D gene (5 bases). Germline V lookup: CDR1 GTSNPN, CDR2 SVGIG (reference sequence). The ends were cut back, 5 bases at V and 0 bases at J, with 13 bases in the middle. The CDR3 consists of 14 residues. The CDR3 sequence: CAWARGGVNTEAFF. The CDR3 DNA sequence: TGTGCCTGGGCCCGCGGGGGGGTGAACACTGAAGCTTTCTTT. The full variable domain, completed using reference TRBV30 and TRBJ1-1, is SQTIHQWPATLVQPVGSPLSLECTVEGTSNPNLYWYRQAAGRGLQLLFYSVGIGQISSEVPQNLSASRPQDRQFILSSKKLLLSDSGFYLCAWARGGVNTEAFFGQGTRLTVV.

This chain links TRBV29-1 with TRBJ2-7, with D maybe TRBD2 (5 bases). Germline assignment: CDR1 SQVTM and CDR2 ANQGSEA. Trimming left V 4 bases short and J 0 bases short, with 10 bases between. The CDR3 is made up of 13 amino acids. The CDR3 DNA reads as TGCAGCGTTGGCGAGCGGCCCTCCTACGAGCAGTACTTC. Protein: CSVGERPSYEQYF.

This chain links TRBV5-1 with TRBJ1-2, with 10 positions matching TRBD1. With 5 bases clipped from V and 8 bases from J, the junction kept 9 bases outside the gene matches. CDR1 and CDR2 from the germline V gene are SGHRS and YFSETQ. The CDR3 length is 14 residues. CDR3 amino acids: CASSLTGGVDGYTF. Here the CDR3 DNA reads TGCGCCAGCAGTCTGACAGGGGGCGTGGACGGCTACACCTTC.

This sequence joins TRBV30 and TRBJ1-6; possibly TRBD1 for D (6 bases). Looked up from germline, CDR1 is GTSNPN and CDR2 is SVGIG (reference sequence). This CDR3 region has 14 residues. With 5 bases removed from V and 5 bases from J, the gap between germline ends came to 13 bases. CDR3 coding DNA: TGTGCCTGGCGAATCAGGGGCAATAATTCACCCCTCCACTTT. Amino acids: CAWRIRGNNSPLHF.

This clone was detected only once. The CDR3, as DNA: TGCAGCGACCAGGAGCTTAGCAATCAGCCCCAGCATTTT. Protein: CSDQELSNQPQHF. This chain links TRBV29-1 with TRBJ1-5; D not resolved. Trimming pared 7 bases from V and 0 bases from J, leaving 10 bases between. Germline V gene data show CDR1 as SQVTM and CDR2 as ANQGSEA. The CDR3 is 13 amino acids.

The rearrangement joins TRBV15 to TRBJ1-2; TRBD1 aligns across 10 bases. The CDR3 consists of 13 residues. CDR1 and CDR2 from the germline V gene are LNHNV and YYDKDF (reference sequence). After removal of 5 bases from V and 6 bases from J, the junction contained 3 bases not matched to a gene. CDR3 DNA sequence: TGTGCCACCAGCCGGGGGACAGGGGATGGCTACACCTTC. Translated: CATSRGTGDGYTF. Full variable domain (outside the CDR3, taken from reference TRBV15 and TRBJ1-2): DAMVIQNPRYQVTQFGKPVTLSCSQTLNHNVMYWYQQKSSQAPKLLFHYYDKDFNNEADTPDNFQSRRPNTSFCFLDIRSPGLGDTAMYLCATSRGTGDGYTFGSGTRLTVV.

The chain carries TRBV29-1 and TRBJ2-4, with D perhaps matching TRBD2 (5 bases). The V gene's germline CDR1 is SQVTM and CDR2 ANQGSEA. The CDR3 has 12 residues. Trimming left V 5 bases short and J 5 bases short, with 10 bases between. The CDR3 region is CSVREVENIQYF. Written as DNA, the CDR3 is TGCAGCGTTCGGGAAGTGGAAAACATTCAGTACTTC.

The chain uses TRBV29-1 and TRBJ1-2; a weak D match, TRBD1 (6 bases). Germline-derived CDR1 and CDR2 are SQVTM and ANQGSEA. Between the trimmed V and J ends, which lost 4 bases and 5 bases, there was a span of 23 bases. CDR3 length equals 16 residues. CDR3 coding DNA: TGCAGCGTTGTTTCTGGAGCAGGGGTACGGGGATATGGCTACACCTTC. This gives the protein CSVVSGAGVRGYGYTF.

J is TRBJ2-3 and V is TRBV2, with TRBD1 identical over 8 bases. Germline V gene data show CDR1 as SNHLY and CDR2 as FYNNEI. V shed 3 bases and J 3 bases; nucleotides not matched to a gene: 5. The CDR3 is 15 amino acids. The CDR3 reads CASSESGGKTDTQYF. Written as DNA, the CDR3 is TGTGCCAGCAGTGAGTCAGGGGGCAAGACAGATACGCAGTATTTT.

This clone is a singleton in its sample. The gene calls are TRBV30 and TRBJ2-1; the D is unclear. V was shortened by 5 bases and J by 3 bases, with 14 bases between the two germline ends. This CDR3 has 14 amino acids. The V gene's germline CDR1 is GTSNPN and CDR2 SVGIG (reference sequence). The CDR3 DNA reads TGTGCCTGGGGCAATAACAATCTCTACAATGAGCAGTTCTTC. This translates into CAWGNNNLYNEQFF. Drawing the rest from reference TRBV30 and TRBJ2-1, the complete variable domain is SQTIHQWPATLVQPVGSPLSLECTVEGTSNPNLYWYRQAAGRGLQLLFYSVGIGQISSEVPQNLSASRPQDRQFILSSKKLLLSDSGFYLCAWGNNNLYNEQFFGPGTRLTVL.

The table lists this clone with a few counts. CDR3 region: CASSFPTGWAGELFF. CDR3 nucleotides: TGTGCCAGCAGTTTCCCAACAGGGTGGGCCGGGGAGCTGTTTTTT. The gene calls are TRBV28 and TRBJ2-2; D is perhaps TRBD1 (6 bases). There are 15 residues in the CDR3. CDR1 MDHEN and CDR2 SYDVKM come from the germline V gene. The germline V and J ends were trimmed by 3 bases and 6 bases, with 14 bases remaining between them.

V usage is TRBV9 and J usage is TRBJ1-2; 7 positions match TRBD1. With V trimmed by 3 bases and J by 6 bases, 11 bases remained unmatched. CDR1 and CDR2 from the germline V gene are SGDLS and YYNGEE. This CDR3 contains 15 residues. For the CDR3, the DNA is TGTGCCAGCAGCGAGGGTACAGGGGAGGTGGATGGCTACACCTTC. It is translated as CASSEGTGEVDGYTF.